The 10 T cell receptor beta chains given below trace back to one sample, sequenced in a study of human T cells and chemical hapten exposure. One entry per CDR3 protein results from TCRdb running MiXCR on the RACE reads. The profile covers under 200,000 distinct CDR3 sequences, with 28% appearing a single time and under 2.5% taken by the ten largest. Time point here: patch test 3, about 24 weeks after DPC sensitization. Treatment noted: therapeutic diphenylcyclopropenone sensitization with weekly scalp DPC. Specimen: whole blood, collected in connection with sensitization to the hapten diphenylcyclopropenone (DPC). These receptors all come from a woman aged 18-30 years with alopecia areata. Some clones in this sample may be carry-over from other donors' samples.

The rearrangement uses TRBV20-1 and TRBJ2-7; D may correspond to TRBD1 or TRBD2 (5 bases each). Per germline, CDR1 DFQATT and CDR2 SNEGSKA (reference sequence). With 6 bases removed from V and 3 bases from J, the gap between germline ends came to 15 bases. The CDR3 totals 13 residues. The CDR3 region has the DNA TGCAGTGCGGAAGCGGAAGGGGTCTACGAGCAGTACTTC. It codes for CSAEAEGVYEQYF.

The CDR3 spells CASSQDLRGVGGELFF. CDR3 in DNA: TGTGCCAGCAGCCAAGATTTACGGGGCGTCGGCGGGGAGCTGTTTTTT. V is TRBV4-2 and J is TRBJ2-2; D may be TRBD1 or TRBD2 (5 bases each). This CDR3 spans 16 amino acids. Trimming took off 0 bases at V and 7 bases at J, with 15 bases between the two ends. Germline V CDR1 and CDR2: LGHNA, YNFKEQ.

The chain joins TRBV7-9 to TRBJ2-5; D remains unclear. This CDR3 comprises 14 residues. The V and J ends lost 0 bases and 4 bases respectively, with 9 bases between them. The germline V gene has CDR1 SEHNR and CDR2 FQNEAQ (reference sequence). This CDR3 reads CASSLASSRETQYF. The CDR3 nucleotides are TGTGCCAGCAGCTTAGCCTCCTCGAGAGAGACCCAGTACTTC.

This chain connects TRBV7-2 to TRBJ2-1; 12 nucleotides match TRBD2. CDR1 SGHTA and CDR2 FQGNSA come from the germline V gene. The CDR3 has 15 amino acids. The ends lost 6 bases at V and 8 bases at J; junction bases unmatched: 8. CDR3 DNA: TGTGCCAGCAGTTATACTAGCGGGAGGATGTATGAGCAGTTCTTC. Encoded protein: CASSYTSGRMYEQFF.

The chain links TRBV24-1 to TRBJ1-4, with D perhaps matching TRBD1 (5 bases). Germline values: CDR1 KGHDR, CDR2 SFDVKD. The CDR3 totals 12 residues. The V and J ends lost 8 bases and 7 bases respectively, with 10 bases between them. The CDR3 DNA follows: TGTGCCACCATGGAGGGGAGTGAAAAACTGTTTTTT. It translates to CATMEGSEKLFF.

V gene TRBV7-9 combines with J gene TRBJ1-2; TRBD1 agrees at 12 bases. Germline V gene data show CDR1 as SEHNR and CDR2 as FQNEAQ (reference sequence). The length of the CDR3 is 14 residues. J gave up 8 bases and V 5 bases, and 6 bases lay outside the gene matches. This CDR3 reads CASSQPGQGAGYTF. The CDR3 nucleotides read TGTGCCAGCAGCCAACCGGGACAGGGGGCGGGCTACACCTTC.

This clonotype has a count of ten or more. The rearrangement links TRBV6-2 or TRBV6-3 to TRBJ1-2; possibly TRBD1 for D (6 bases). Trimming removed 6 bases from V and 2 bases from J, with 16 bases in between. The CDR3 length is 15 residues. Germline-derived CDR1 and CDR2 are MNHEY and SVGEGT. This CDR3 is CASRDQGSENYGYTF. As DNA, the CDR3 is TGTGCCAGCAGGGATCAGGGGAGCGAAAACTATGGCTACACCTTC.

Only a few counts were recorded for this clonotype. V and J are TRBV7-2 and TRBJ2-3, with 7 bases that match TRBD2. CDR1 is SGHTA, CDR2 FQGNSA, per germline. The V and J ends lost 2 bases and 0 bases, in that order; junction bases with no gene match: 8. The CDR3 totals 17 residues. The CDR3 reads CASSLSGRGRSTDTQYF. CDR3 sequence (DNA): TGTGCCAGCAGCTTATCAGGGAGGGGACGAAGCACAGATACGCAGTATTTT.

V gene TRBV4-3 combines with J gene TRBJ2-7; D not certain. CDR1 and CDR2 from the germline V gene are LGHNA and YSLEER. The length of the CDR3 is 15 residues. Trimming took 4 bases from V and 0 from J, leaving 13 bases between them. This CDR3 reads CASSPLVRSSYEQYF. The CDR3 nucleotides are TGCGCCAGCAGCCCCCTGGTGCGGAGCTCCTACGAGCAGTACTTC.

The gene calls are TRBV29-1 and TRBJ2-3; no clear D. V lost 3 bases, J lost 0 bases, and 13 bases lay in between. CDR1 is SQVTM, CDR2 ANQGSEA, per germline. The CDR3 contains 15 residues. The CDR3 loop is CSVDFNPSSTDTQYF. Written as DNA, the CDR3 is TGCAGCGTTGATTTTAACCCCTCTAGCACAGATACGCAGTATTTT.